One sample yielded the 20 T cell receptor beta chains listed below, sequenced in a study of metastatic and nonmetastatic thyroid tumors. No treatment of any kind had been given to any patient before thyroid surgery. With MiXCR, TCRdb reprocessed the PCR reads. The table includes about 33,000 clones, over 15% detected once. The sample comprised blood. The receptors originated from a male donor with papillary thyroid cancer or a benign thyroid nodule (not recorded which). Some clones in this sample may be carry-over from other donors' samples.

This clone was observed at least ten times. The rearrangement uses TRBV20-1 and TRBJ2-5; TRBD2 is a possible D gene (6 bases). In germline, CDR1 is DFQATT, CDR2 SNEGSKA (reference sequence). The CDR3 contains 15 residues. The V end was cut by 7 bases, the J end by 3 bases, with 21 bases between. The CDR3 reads CSGRRGVTSKETQYF. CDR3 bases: TGCAGTGGGCGGAGGGGCGTAACCTCCAAAGAGACCCAGTACTTC.

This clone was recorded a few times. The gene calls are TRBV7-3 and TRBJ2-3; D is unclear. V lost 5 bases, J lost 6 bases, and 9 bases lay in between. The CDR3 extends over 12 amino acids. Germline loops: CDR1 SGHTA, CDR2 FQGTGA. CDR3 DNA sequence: TGTGCCAGCAGCCAGGTTGGGGATACGCAGTATTTT. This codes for CASSQVGDTQYF.

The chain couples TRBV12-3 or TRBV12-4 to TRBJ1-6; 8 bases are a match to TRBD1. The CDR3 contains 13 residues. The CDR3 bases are TGTGCTATCACCGGACAGGGTGGGTCACCCCTCCACTTT. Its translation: CAITGQGGSPLHF.

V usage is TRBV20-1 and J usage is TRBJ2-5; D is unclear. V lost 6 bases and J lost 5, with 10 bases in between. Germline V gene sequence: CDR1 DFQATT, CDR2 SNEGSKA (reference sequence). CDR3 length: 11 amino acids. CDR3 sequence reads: CSASWLETQYF. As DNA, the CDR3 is TGCAGTGCCTCTTGGCTGGAGACCCAGTACTTC.

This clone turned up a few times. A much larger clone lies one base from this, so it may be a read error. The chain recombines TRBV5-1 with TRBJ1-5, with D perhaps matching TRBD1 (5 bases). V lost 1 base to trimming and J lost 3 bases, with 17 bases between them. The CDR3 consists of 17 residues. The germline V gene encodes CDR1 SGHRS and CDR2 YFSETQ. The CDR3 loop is CASSLSPAGKNNQPQHF. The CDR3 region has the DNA TGCGCCAGCAGCTTGAGCCCGGCAGGGAAGAACAATCAGCCCCAGCATTTT.

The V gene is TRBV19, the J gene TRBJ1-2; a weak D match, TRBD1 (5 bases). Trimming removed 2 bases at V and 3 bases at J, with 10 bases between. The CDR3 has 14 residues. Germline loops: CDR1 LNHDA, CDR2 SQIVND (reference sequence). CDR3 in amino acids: CASSITGPDYGYTF. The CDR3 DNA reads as TGTGCCAGTAGTATAACGGGACCGGACTATGGCTACACCTTC.

The CDR3 loop is CASSTRTNGGTAEQFF. The DNA of the CDR3 is TGTGCCAGCAGCACACGGACTAACGGGGGCACCGCTGAGCAGTTCTTC. This chain uses TRBV9 with TRBJ2-1; D is possibly TRBD1 or TRBD2 (6 bases each). The germline CDR1 and CDR2 sequences are SGDLS and YYNGEE. The CDR3 consists of 16 residues. V was trimmed by 4 bases and J by 9 bases, leaving 23 bases between them.

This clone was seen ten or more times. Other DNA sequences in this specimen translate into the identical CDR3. Written as DNA, the CDR3 is TGTGCCAGCAGTATACATTACGGTTCACCCCTCCACTTT. Its translation is CASSIHYGSPLHF. The chain employs TRBV7-8 and TRBJ1-6; no firm D call. The CDR3 is 13 residues long. Trimming cost V 6 bases and J 9 bases, with 12 bases left between them. Germline loops: CDR1 SGHVS, CDR2 FQNEAQ.

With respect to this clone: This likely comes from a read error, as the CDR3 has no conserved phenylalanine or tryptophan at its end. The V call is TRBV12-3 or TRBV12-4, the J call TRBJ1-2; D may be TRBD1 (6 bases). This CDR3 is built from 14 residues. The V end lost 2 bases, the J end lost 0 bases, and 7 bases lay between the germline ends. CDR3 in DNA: TGTGCCAGCAGTTTACAGGGGACTAACTATGGCTACACCTTA. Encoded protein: CASSLQGTNYGYTL.

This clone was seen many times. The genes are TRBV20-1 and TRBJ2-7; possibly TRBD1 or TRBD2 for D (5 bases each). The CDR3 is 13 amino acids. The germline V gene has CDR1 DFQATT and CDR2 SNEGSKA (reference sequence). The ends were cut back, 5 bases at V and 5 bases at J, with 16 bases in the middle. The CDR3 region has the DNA TGCAGTGCTCCTCGGGACGGAGCGAACGAGCAGTACTTC. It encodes CSAPRDGANEQYF.

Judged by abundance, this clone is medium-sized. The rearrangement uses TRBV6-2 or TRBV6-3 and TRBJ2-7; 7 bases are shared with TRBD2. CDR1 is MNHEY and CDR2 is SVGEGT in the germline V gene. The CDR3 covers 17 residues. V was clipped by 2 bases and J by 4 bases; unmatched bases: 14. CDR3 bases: TGTGCCAGCAGTTACCCACCACGGGAGGTAGTTAGATACGAGCAGTACTTC. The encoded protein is CASSYPPREVVRYEQYF.

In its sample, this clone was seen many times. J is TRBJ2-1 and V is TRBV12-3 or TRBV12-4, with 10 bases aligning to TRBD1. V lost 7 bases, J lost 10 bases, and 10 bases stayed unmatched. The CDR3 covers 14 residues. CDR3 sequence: CASTTDRGGREQFF. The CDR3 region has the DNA TGTGCCAGCACCACGGACAGGGGGGGTCGAGAGCAGTTCTTC.

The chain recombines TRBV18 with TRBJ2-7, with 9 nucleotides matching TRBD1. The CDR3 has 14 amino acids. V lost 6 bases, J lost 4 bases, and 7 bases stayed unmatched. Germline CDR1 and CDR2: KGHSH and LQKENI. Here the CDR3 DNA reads TGTGCCAGCTCCCGACAGGGGGAGGGTTACGAGCAGTACTTC. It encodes CASSRQGEGYEQYF.

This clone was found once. The CDR3, as DNA: TGTGCCAGCGGCCGCCGGGCCCCCAGGGACTGTGGCTACACCTTC. Its translation: CASGRRAPRDCGYTF. The rearrangement links TRBV13 to TRBJ1-2, with a possible D match to TRBD1 (5 bases). The CDR3 runs to 15 residues. Germline lookup yields CDR1 PRHDT and CDR2 FYEKMQ (reference sequence). V lost 8 bases and J lost 7, with 23 bases in between.

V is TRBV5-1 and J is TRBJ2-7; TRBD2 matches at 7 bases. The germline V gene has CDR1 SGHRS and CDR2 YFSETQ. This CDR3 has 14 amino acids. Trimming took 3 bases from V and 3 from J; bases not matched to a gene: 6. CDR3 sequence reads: CASSSVGGGYEQYF. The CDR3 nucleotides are TGCGCCAGCAGCTCCGTTGGGGGGGGCTACGAGCAGTACTTC.

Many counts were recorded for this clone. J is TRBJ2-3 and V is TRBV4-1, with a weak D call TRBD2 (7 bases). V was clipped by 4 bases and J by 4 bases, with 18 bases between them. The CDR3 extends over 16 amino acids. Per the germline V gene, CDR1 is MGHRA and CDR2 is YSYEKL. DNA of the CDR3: TGCGCCAGCAGCCCCCTTGGGGGGGGGGCCTCAGATACGCAGTATTTT. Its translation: CASSPLGGGASDTQYF.

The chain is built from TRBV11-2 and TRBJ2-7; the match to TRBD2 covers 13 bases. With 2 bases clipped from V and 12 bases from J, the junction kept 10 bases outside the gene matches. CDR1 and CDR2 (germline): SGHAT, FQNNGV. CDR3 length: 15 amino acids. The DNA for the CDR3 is TGTGCCAGCAGCTTACTACTAGCGGGAGGGCCGGATCTGTACTTC. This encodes CASSLLLAGGPDLYF.

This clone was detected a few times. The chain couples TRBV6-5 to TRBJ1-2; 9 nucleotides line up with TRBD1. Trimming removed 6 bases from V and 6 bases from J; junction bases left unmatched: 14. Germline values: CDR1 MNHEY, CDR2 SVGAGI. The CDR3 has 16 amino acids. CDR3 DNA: TGTGCCAGCAGCTTAACCCCCGGGACAGGGCTTGATGGCTACACCTTC. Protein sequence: CASSLTPGTGLDGYTF.

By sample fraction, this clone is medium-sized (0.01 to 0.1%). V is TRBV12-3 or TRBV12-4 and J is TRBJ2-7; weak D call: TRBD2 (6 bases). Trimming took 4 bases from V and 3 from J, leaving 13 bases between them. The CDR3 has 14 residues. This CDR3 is CASSSPGLGYEQYF. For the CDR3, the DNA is TGTGCCAGCAGTTCGCCGGGACTGGGCTACGAGCAGTACTTC.

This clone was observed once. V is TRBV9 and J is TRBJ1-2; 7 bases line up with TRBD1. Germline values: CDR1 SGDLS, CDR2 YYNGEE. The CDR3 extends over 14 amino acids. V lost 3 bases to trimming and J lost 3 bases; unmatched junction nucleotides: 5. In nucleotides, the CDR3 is TGTGCCAGCAGCGCGTCCGGGACAGACTATGGCTACACCTTC. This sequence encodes CASSASGTDYGYTF.